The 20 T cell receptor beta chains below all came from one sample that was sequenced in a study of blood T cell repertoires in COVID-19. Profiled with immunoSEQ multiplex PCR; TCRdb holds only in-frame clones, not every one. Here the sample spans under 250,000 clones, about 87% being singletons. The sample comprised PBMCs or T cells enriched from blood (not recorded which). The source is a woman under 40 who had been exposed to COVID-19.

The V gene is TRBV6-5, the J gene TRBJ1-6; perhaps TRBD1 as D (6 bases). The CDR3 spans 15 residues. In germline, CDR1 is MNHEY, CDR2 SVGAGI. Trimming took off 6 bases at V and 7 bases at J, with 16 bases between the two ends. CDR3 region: CASRDPARGNSPLHF. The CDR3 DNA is TGTGCCAGCAGGGACCCCGCCAGGGGAAATTCACCCCTCCACTTT.

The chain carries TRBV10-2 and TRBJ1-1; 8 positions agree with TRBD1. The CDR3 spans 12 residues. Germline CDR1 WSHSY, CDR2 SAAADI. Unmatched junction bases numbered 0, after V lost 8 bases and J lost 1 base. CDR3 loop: CASGTGNTEAFF. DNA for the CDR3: TGCGCCAGCGGGACAGGGAACACTGAAGCTTTCTTT.

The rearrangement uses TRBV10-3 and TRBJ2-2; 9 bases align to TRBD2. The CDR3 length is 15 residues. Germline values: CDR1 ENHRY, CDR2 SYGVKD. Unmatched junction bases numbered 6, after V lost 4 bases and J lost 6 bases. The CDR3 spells CAISVAGVGAGELFF. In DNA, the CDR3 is TGTGCCATCAGTGTAGCGGGAGTGGGGGCCGGGGAGCTGTTTTTT.

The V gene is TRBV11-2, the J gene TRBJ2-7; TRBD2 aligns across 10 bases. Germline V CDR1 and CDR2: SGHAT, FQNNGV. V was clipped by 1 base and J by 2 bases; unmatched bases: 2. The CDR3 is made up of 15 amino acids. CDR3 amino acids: CASSLGTSGTYEQYF. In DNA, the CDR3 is TGTGCCAGCAGCTTAGGGACTAGCGGAACCTACGAGCAGTACTTC.

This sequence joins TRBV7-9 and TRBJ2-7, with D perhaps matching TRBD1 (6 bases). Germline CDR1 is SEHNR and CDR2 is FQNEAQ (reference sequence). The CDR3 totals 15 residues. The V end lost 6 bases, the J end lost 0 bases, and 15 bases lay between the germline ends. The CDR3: CASRLGGGPSYEQYF. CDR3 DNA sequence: TGTGCCAGCAGGCTTGGGGGCGGACCCTCCTACGAGCAGTACTTC.

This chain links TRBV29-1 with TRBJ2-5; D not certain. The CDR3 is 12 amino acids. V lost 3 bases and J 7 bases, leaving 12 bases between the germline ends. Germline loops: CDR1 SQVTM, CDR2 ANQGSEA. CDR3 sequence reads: CSVEGTVGTQYF. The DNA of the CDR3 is TGCAGCGTTGAGGGCACCGTGGGGACCCAGTACTTC.

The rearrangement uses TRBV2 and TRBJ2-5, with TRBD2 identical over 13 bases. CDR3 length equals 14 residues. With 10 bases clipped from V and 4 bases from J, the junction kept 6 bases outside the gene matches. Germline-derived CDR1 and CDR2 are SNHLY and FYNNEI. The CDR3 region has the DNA TGTGCCACCTTGGGACTAGCGGGATTAGAGACCCAGTACTTC. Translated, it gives CATLGLAGLETQYF.

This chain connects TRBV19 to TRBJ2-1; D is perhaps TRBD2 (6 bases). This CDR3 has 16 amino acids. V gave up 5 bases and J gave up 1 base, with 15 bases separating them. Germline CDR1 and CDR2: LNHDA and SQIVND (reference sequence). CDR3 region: CASSWLLAGSYNEQFF. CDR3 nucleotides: TGTGCCAGTAGTTGGCTCTTGGCGGGATCCTACAATGAGCAGTTCTTC.

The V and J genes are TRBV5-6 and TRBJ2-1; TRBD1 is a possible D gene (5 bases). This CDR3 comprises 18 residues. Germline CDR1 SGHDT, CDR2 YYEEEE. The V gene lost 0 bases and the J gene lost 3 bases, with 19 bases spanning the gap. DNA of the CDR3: TGTGCCAGCAGCTTGGTGAGGCTCGTTATGGACAACTACAATGAGCAGTTCTTC. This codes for CASSLVRLVMDNYNEQFF.

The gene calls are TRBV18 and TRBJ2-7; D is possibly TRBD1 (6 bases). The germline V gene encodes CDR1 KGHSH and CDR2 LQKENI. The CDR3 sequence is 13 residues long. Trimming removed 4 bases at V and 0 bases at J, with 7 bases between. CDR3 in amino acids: CASSRTVSYEQYF. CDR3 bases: TGTGCCAGCTCACGGACAGTCTCCTACGAGCAGTACTTC.

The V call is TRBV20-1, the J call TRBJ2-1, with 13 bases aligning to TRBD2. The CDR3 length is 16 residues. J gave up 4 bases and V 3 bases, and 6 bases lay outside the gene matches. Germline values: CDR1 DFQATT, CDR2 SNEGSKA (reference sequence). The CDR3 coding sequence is TGCAGTGCTAGTTATATGGGACTAGCGGGATACAATGAGCAGTTCTTC. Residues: CSASYMGLAGYNEQFF.

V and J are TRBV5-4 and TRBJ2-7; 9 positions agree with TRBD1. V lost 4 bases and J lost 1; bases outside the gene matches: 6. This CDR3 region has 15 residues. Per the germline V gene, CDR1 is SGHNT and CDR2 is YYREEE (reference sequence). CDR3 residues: CASSHRGPHSYEQYF. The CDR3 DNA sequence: TGTGCCAGCAGCCACAGGGGGCCGCATTCCTACGAGCAGTACTTC.

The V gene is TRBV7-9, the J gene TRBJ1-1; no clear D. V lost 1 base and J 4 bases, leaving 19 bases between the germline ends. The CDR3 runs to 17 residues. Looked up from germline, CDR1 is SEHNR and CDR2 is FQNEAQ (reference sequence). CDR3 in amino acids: CASSLVGSGYMSTEAFF. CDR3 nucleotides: TGTGCCAGCAGCTTAGTTGGTTCAGGATATATGAGCACTGAAGCTTTCTTT. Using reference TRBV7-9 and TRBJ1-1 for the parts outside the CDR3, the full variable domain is DTGVSQNPRHKITKRGQNVTFRCDPISEHNRLYWYRQTLGQGPEFLTYFQNEAQLEKSRLLSDRFSAERPKGSFSTLEIQRTEQGDSAMYLCASSLVGSGYMSTEAFFGQGTRLTVV.

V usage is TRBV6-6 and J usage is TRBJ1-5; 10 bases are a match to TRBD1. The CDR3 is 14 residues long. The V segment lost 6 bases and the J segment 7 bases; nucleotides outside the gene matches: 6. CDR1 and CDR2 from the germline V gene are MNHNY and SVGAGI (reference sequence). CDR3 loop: CASSLTGGWQPQHF. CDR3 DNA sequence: TGTGCCAGCAGCTTGACAGGGGGCTGGCAGCCCCAGCATTTT.

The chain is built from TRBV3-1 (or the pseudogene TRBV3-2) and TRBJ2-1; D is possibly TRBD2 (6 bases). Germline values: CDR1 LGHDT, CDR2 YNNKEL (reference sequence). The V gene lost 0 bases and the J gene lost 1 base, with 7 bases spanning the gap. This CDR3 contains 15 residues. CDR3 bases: TGTGCCAGCAGCCAAGACGGGAGATCCTACAATGAGCAGTTCTTC. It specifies CASSQDGRSYNEQFF.

The CDR3 sequence: CASSLGHRGGEKLFF. CDR3 nucleotide sequence: TGTGCCAGCAGTTTGGGGCACAGGGGAGGAGAAAAACTGTTTTTT. The gene calls are TRBV7-9 and TRBJ1-4, with 7 bases that match TRBD1. CDR3 length: 15 amino acids. J gave up 8 bases and V 6 bases, and 12 bases lay outside the gene matches. The germline CDR1 and CDR2 sequences are SEHNR and FQNEAQ (reference sequence). The full variable domain, in which reference TRBV7-9 and TRBJ1-4 provide the parts outside the CDR3, is DTGVSQNPRHKITKRGQNVTFRCDPISEHNRLYWYRQTLGQGPEFLTYFQNEAQLEKSRLLSDRFSAERPKGSFSTLEIQRTEQGDSAMYLCASSLGHRGGEKLFFGSGTQLSVL.

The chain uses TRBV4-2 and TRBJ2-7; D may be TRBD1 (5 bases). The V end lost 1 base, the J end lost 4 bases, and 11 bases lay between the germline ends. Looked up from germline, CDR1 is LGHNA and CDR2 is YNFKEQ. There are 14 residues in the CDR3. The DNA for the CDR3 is TGTGCCAGCAGCCAAGTCAGGGAACCGTACGAGCAGTACTTC. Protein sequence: CASSQVREPYEQYF.

The CDR3 here is CASSVRQGDGELFF. For the CDR3, the DNA is TGTGCCAGCAGCGTACGACAGGGGGACGGGGAGCTGTTTTTT. The chain combines TRBV11-3 with TRBJ2-2; 9 bases map to TRBD1. Losses at the gene ends were 5 bases for V and 7 bases for J; bases not matched to a gene: 5. CDR1 SGHNT and CDR2 YENEEA come from the germline V gene. The CDR3 consists of 14 residues.

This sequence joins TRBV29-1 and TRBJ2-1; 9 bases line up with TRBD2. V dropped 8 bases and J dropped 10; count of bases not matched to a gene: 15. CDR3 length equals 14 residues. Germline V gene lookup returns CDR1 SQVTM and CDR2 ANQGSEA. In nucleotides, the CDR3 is TGCAGCCTAAGAGCGGGAGGCCTCTCCGGCGAGCAGTTCTTC. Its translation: CSLRAGGLSGEQFF.

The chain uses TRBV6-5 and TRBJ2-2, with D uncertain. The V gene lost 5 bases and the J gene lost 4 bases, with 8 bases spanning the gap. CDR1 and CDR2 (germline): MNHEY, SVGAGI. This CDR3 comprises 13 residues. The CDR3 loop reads CASSTRTTGELFF. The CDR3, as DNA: TGTGCCAGCAGTACCAGAACCACCGGGGAGCTGTTTTTT.